The next 25 T cell receptor beta chains were all read from a single sample in a study of CD8 T cells in ankylosing spondylitis. TCRdb processed the 5' RACE reads anew with MiXCR; each CDR3 protein has one entry. The table lists about 52,000 distinct CDR3 sequences, 7.4% of them singletons. Sequencing was performed on blood, either unsorted or a sorted T cell fraction (not recorded which). All receptors derive from a female donor with ankylosing spondylitis or in good health (not recorded which).

This clonotype was counted ten times or more. V is TRBV20-1 and J is TRBJ2-5; 12 positions match TRBD2. Per the germline V gene, CDR1 is DFQATT and CDR2 is SNEGSKA (reference sequence). J gave up 0 bases and V 5 bases, and 7 bases lay outside the gene matches. This CDR3 has 16 residues. CDR3 coding DNA: TGCAGTGCTGAAACTAGCGGGGGGCTCTACCAAGAGACCCAGTACTTC. Amino acids: CSAETSGGLYQETQYF.

This clonotype was observed at least ten times. The gene calls are TRBV28 and TRBJ1-1; 11 positions match TRBD1. The length of the CDR3 is 16 residues. The trim removed 2 bases at V and 5 bases at J, leaving 7 bases unmatched. Germline-derived CDR1 and CDR2 are MDHEN and SYDVKM. The CDR3 is CASSLPRGQGATEAFF. As DNA, the CDR3 is TGTGCCAGCAGTTTACCCCGCGGACAGGGGGCAACTGAAGCTTTCTTT.

Ten or more counts support this clonotype. CDR3 in DNA: TGTGCCAGCGCGGGAGGGCCCACTGAAGCTTTCTTT. Its translation is CASAGGPTEAFF. The rearrangement links TRBV5-6 to TRBJ1-1; the D is unclear. Germline CDR1 reads SGHDT; CDR2 reads YYEEEE. The CDR3 runs 12 residues. V gave up 7 bases and J gave up 4 bases, with 11 bases separating them.

This clonotype was found many times. This rearrangement joins TRBV5-1 to TRBJ2-6, with a weak D call TRBD1 (5 bases). V lost 0 bases and J 0 bases, leaving 10 bases between the germline ends. Germline V CDR1 and CDR2: SGHRS, YFSETQ. This CDR3 is 17 amino acids long. DNA for the CDR3: TGCGCCAGCAGCTTGGGACAGATTGGCTCTGGGGCCAACGTCCTGACTTTC. Translated: CASSLGQIGSGANVLTF.

In its sample, this clonotype was seen many times. An end of the junction differs from the germline gene, which may be a read error. The rearrangement links TRBV7-7 to TRBJ2-3; no firm D call. The length of the CDR3 is 15 residues. Germline V gene lookup returns CDR1 SSHAT and CDR2 FNYEAQ (reference sequence). The CDR3 protein is CASSFSGKATDTQYF. CDR3 DNA sequence: TGTGCTAGCAGCTTTTCAGGCAAAGCCACAGATACGCAGTATTTT.

The rearrangement joins TRBV7-9 to TRBJ2-6; D remains unclear. This CDR3 has 12 amino acids. V lost 1 base and J 6 bases, leaving 1 base between the germline ends. Germline loops: CDR1 SEHNR, CDR2 FQNEAQ (reference sequence). Here the CDR3 reads CASSLEANVLTF. In DNA form, the CDR3 reads TGTGCCAGCAGCTTAGAGGCCAACGTCCTGACTTTC.

This clonotype was seen repeatedly, ten times or more. The CDR3 DNA is TGTGCCAGCAGTCCTCCCCTGGGACCCACTGAAGCTTTCTTT. It translates to CASSPPLGPTEAFF. The chain has TRBV12-3 or TRBV12-4 and TRBJ1-1; a weak D match, TRBD1 (5 bases). V lost 5 bases and J lost 4, with 14 bases in between. This CDR3 has 14 residues.

The chain couples TRBV5-4 to TRBJ1-3, with D unresolved. The V and J ends lost 2 bases and 0 bases respectively, with 9 bases between them. This CDR3 region has 15 residues. Germline CDR1 SGHNT, CDR2 YYREEE (reference sequence). The CDR3 region is CASSFDTSSGNTIYF. The CDR3 nucleotides read TGTGCCAGCAGCTTCGACACATCCTCTGGAAACACCATATATTTT.

This clonotype was seen repeatedly, ten times or more. CDR3 DNA sequence: TGCAGTGCTAGAGATAGCGGGGGGGACCTAGATACGCAGTATTTT. Translation: CSARDSGGDLDTQYF. This sequence joins TRBV20-1 and TRBJ2-3; 11 positions agree with TRBD2. Germline CDR1 reads DFQATT; CDR2 reads SNEGSKA (reference sequence). The CDR3 runs to 15 residues. Unmatched junction bases numbered 4, after V lost 0 bases and J lost 5 bases.

This clonotype was detected ten times or more. The V and J genes are TRBV28 and TRBJ1-4; D is possibly TRBD1 (5 bases). The V end was cut by 7 bases, the J end by 4 bases, with 19 bases between. CDR1 is MDHEN, CDR2 SYDVKM, per germline. CDR3 length equals 16 residues. The CDR3 DNA is TGTGCCAGCAACTCCGGGGTCGGGGCGTTTAATGAAAAACTGTTTTTT. Its translation: CASNSGVGAFNEKLFF.

This clonotype was recorded at least ten times. The genes are TRBV6-1 and TRBJ1-2, with 9 bases that match TRBD1. The CDR3 loop spans 17 amino acids. The J segment lost 7 bases and the V segment lost 5 bases, leaving 17 bases of the junction unmatched. Looked up from germline, CDR1 is MNHNS and CDR2 is SASEGT. This CDR3 is CASSRRDRAAGRGGYTF. DNA of the CDR3: TGTGCCAGCAGTCGCCGGGACAGGGCCGCTGGGCGAGGTGGCTACACCTTC.

The gene calls are TRBV7-2 and TRBJ1-2, with 7 bases that match TRBD1. The J segment lost 4 bases and the V segment lost 2 bases, leaving 7 bases of the junction unmatched. CDR3 length: 15 amino acids. Germline CDR1 SGHTA, CDR2 FQGNSA. CDR3 loop: CASSLRFDRAYGYTF. Here the CDR3 DNA reads TGTGCCAGCAGCTTACGTTTCGACAGGGCCTATGGCTACACCTTC.

This chain connects TRBV20-1 to TRBJ2-1; 11 nucleotides agree with TRBD1. CDR1 and CDR2 (germline): DFQATT, SNEGSKA (reference sequence). The CDR3 is 17 amino acids. The V gene end was trimmed by 5 bases and the J gene end by 0 bases; junction bases not matched to a gene: 9. CDR3 nucleotide sequence: TGCAGTGCTCGCAAACCCGGGACAGGGGGCTCCTACAATGAGCAGTTCTTC. Protein sequence: CSARKPGTGGSYNEQFF.

This clonotype was picked up many times. The rearrangement uses TRBV20-1 and TRBJ1-1, with TRBD1 identical over 8 bases. Germline V gene lookup returns CDR1 DFQATT and CDR2 SNEGSKA (reference sequence). The length of the CDR3 is 13 residues. J gave up 4 bases and V 5 bases, and 6 bases lay outside the gene matches. CDR3 nucleotides: TGCAGTGCTGGCCGGGACAGGCTCACTGAAGCTTTCTTT. It codes for CSAGRDRLTEAFF.

This clonotype was detected many times. The chain employs TRBV5-1 and TRBJ2-2; weak D call: TRBD1 (6 bases). The V gene's germline CDR1 is SGHRS and CDR2 YFSETQ. Between the trimmed V and J ends, which lost 0 bases and 0 bases, there was a span of 12 bases. CDR3 length equals 17 residues. CDR3 nucleotide sequence: TGCGCCAGCAGCTTGGCCATAGGGACAACGAACACCGGGGAGCTGTTTTTT. Its protein is CASSLAIGTTNTGELFF.

This clonotype was counted at least ten times. The chain has TRBV10-1 and TRBJ2-1, with D maybe TRBD2 (5 bases). The CDR3 runs to 14 residues. Deletions cut 6 bases from V and 8 bases from J, with 17 bases between. The germline V gene encodes CDR1 WNHNN and CDR2 SYGVQD (reference sequence). The CDR3 region is CASSERREGDEQFF. CDR3 in DNA: TGCGCCAGCAGCGAGAGACGAGAGGGTGATGAGCAGTTCTTC.

This clonotype was found many times. The gene calls are TRBV18 and TRBJ1-3; D remains unclear. The CDR3 sequence is 17 residues long. Trimming pared 0 bases from V and 11 bases from J, leaving 23 bases between. Germline CDR1 and CDR2: KGHSH and LQKENI. The chain's CDR3 is CASSPPSQAIGPWSIYF. As DNA, the CDR3 is TGTGCCAGCTCACCACCGAGTCAGGCCATTGGCCCGTGGTCCATATATTTT.

V and J are TRBV11-2 and TRBJ2-3, with D perhaps TRBD1 or TRBD2 (6 bases each). The germline CDR1 and CDR2 sequences are SGHAT and FQNNGV. The length of the CDR3 is 13 residues. V lost 5 bases, J lost 5 bases, and 11 bases lay in between. The CDR3 loop is CASSIGGGDTQYF. Written as DNA, the CDR3 is TGTGCCAGCAGCATCGGAGGGGGAGATACGCAGTATTTT.

This clonotype was counted ten times or more. The CDR3 sequence: CASSPLRAGLGNTEAFF. In nucleotides, the CDR3 is TGTGCCAGCTCACCACTTCGGGCAGGGCTAGGAAACACTGAAGCTTTCTTT. This chain uses TRBV18 with TRBJ1-1; D might be TRBD1 (5 bases). The CDR3 consists of 17 residues. Per the germline V gene, CDR1 is KGHSH and CDR2 is LQKENI. V was shortened by 1 base and J by 2 bases, with 17 bases between the two germline ends.

The V call is TRBV4-3, the J call TRBJ1-6; D call uncertain. There are 14 residues in the CDR3. CDR1 is LGHNA and CDR2 is YSLEER in the germline V gene. Trimming removed 0 bases at V and 7 bases at J, with 7 bases between. The CDR3 loop is CASSQETRNSPLHF. DNA for the CDR3: TGCGCCAGCAGCCAAGAGACCCGAAATTCACCCCTCCACTTT.

In its sample, this clonotype was seen many times. This chain uses TRBV19 with TRBJ2-5; no clear D gene. The CDR3 has 13 residues. CDR1 and CDR2 from the germline V gene are LNHDA and SQIVND (reference sequence). V lost 11 bases and J lost 1, with 14 bases in between. CDR3 coding DNA: TGTGCCTCCAAAGGAAACGTCCAAGAGACCCAGTACTTC. Translated, it gives CASKGNVQETQYF. Complete variable domain (other parts from reference TRBV19 and TRBJ2-5): DGGITQSPKYLFRKEGQNVTLSCEQNLNHDAMYWYRQDPGQGLRLIYYSQIVNDFQKGDIAEGYSVSREKKESFPLTVTSAQKNPTAFYLCASKGNVQETQYFGPGTRLLVL.

Many counts were recorded for this clonotype. The rearrangement links TRBV29-1 to TRBJ1-4; D may be TRBD1 (5 bases). CDR1 and CDR2 from the germline V gene are SQVTM and ANQGSEA. CDR3 length: 14 amino acids. V was trimmed by 0 bases and J by 7 bases, leaving 12 bases between them. This chain's CDR3 is CSVEDQGGGEKLFF. CDR3 bases: TGCAGCGTTGAAGATCAGGGTGGCGGTGAAAAACTGTTTTTT.

The rearrangement links TRBV5-5 to TRBJ2-6; TRBD1 agrees at 9 bases. The CDR3 is made up of 17 amino acids. Unmatched junction bases numbered 9, after V lost 7 bases and J lost 1 base. Germline V gene lookup returns CDR1 SGHKS and CDR2 YYEKEE (reference sequence). Here the CDR3 reads CASRAWDRASGANVLTF. The CDR3 bases are TGTGCCAGCCGAGCGTGGGACAGGGCGTCTGGGGCCAACGTCCTGACTTTC.

This clonotype was found many times. The chain couples TRBV12-3 or TRBV12-4 to TRBJ2-3, with TRBD2 identical over 8 bases. CDR3 length: 15 amino acids. Losses at the gene ends were 3 bases for V and 6 bases for J; bases not matched to a gene: 8. The CDR3 region has the DNA TGTGCCAGCAGTTTTGTTACAGCGGGGGAGGATACGCAGTATTTT. Encoded protein: CASSFVTAGEDTQYF.

This clonotype has a count of ten or more. The rearrangement joins TRBV5-5 to TRBJ2-5, with 7 bases identical to TRBD1. Trimming removed 5 bases from V and 4 bases from J; junction bases left unmatched: 8. Germline CDR1 SGHKS, CDR2 YYEKEE (reference sequence). The CDR3 extends over 14 amino acids. CDR3 amino acids: CASSSGQVPETQYF. In DNA form, the CDR3 reads TGTGCCAGCAGTTCTGGACAGGTCCCAGAGACCCAGTACTTC.